The rows below give T cell receptor beta chains drawn from one sample of a study of CD8+ T cells in alopecia areata. Method: immunoSEQ multiplex PCR; TCRdb's copy keeps in-frame clones and lacks some. The sample lists 120,000 to 150,000 clones; around 82% were seen once. This sample comprised CD8+ T cells sorted from blood, obtained at week 4, from a patient treated with tofacitinib. The source of these receptors is a human donor with alopecia areata. Both conserved end residues are part of each CDR3. Fields, in order: D gene, J gene, V gene, clone size, CDR3 DNA, CDR3 protein. The D gene is left open where the match is weak. Where a row states a size, it is once, few, many or the class of an expanded clone; other rows omit it.

D: TRBD1
J: TRBJ2-2
V: TRBV27
size: once
DNA: TGTGCCAGCAGTCCACAGGGGGCCTATGGGAACACCGGGGAGCTGTTTTTT
CDR3: CASSPQGAYGNTGELFF

D: TRBD2
J: TRBJ2-3
V: TRBV7-9
size: few
DNA: TGTGCCAGCAGACGTAGCGGGGGCATCACAGATACGCAGTATTTT
CDR3: CASRRSGGITDTQYF

D: -
J: TRBJ2-7
V: TRBV7-2
size: -
DNA: TGTGCCAGCAGCTTCTACTTAGGCTCACCCGAGCAGTACTTC
CDR3: CASSFYLGSPEQYF

D: -
J: TRBJ2-6
V: TRBV5-4
size: once
DNA: TGTGCCAGCAGCCCGGGGAGCTCTGGGGCCAACGTCCTGACTTTC
CDR3: CASSPGSSGANVLTF

D: -
J: TRBJ2-6
V: TRBV7-2
size: -
DNA: TGTGCCAGCAGCCGAATTCAGGGGATAGGGGCCAACGTCCTGACTTTC
CDR3: CASSRIQGIGANVLTF

D: -
J: TRBJ2-3
V: TRBV7-2
size: -
DNA: TGTGCCAGCAGCTTAGCAGGGGGGAGCACAGATACGCAGTATTTT
CDR3: CASSLAGGSTDTQYF

D: -
J: TRBJ2-3
V: TRBV6-5
size: -
DNA: TGTGCCAGCGCGGCGGCAGATACGCAGTATTTT
CDR3: CASAAADTQYF

D: TRBD1
J: TRBJ2-7
V: TRBV4-1
size: -
DNA: TGCGCCAGCAGCCACCGGACAGGGACCTACGAGCAGTACTTC
CDR3: CASSHRTGTYEQYF

D: -
J: TRBJ2-1
V: TRBV11-2
size: once
DNA: TGTGCCAGCAGCTTAGGAGTATATGAGCAGTTCTTC
CDR3: CASSLGVYEQFF

D: TRBD1
J: TRBJ1-4
V: TRBV4-3
size: -
DNA: TGCGCCAGCAGCCAGGGTCGACTCGGGACAGGGGTGAAACTGTTTTTT
CDR3: CASSQGRLGTGVKLFF

D: TRBD2
J: TRBJ2-1
V: TRBV5-1
size: -
DNA: TGCGCCAGCAGCCCCGGGACTAGCGCTGAGGATGAGCAGTTCTTC
CDR3: CASSPGTSAEDEQFF

D: -
J: TRBJ2-1
V: TRBV1
size: -
DNA: TGCACCAGCAGCCAATCTAGCGGGGGGGCGAGCGATGAGCAGTTCTTC
CDR3: CTSSQSSGGASDEQFF

D: TRBD2
J: TRBJ2-3
V: TRBV27
size: -
DNA: TGTGCCAGCAGTTTGTTAGCGGGGGCCTACACAGATACGCAGTATTTT
CDR3: CASSLLAGAYTDTQYF

D: TRBD1
J: TRBJ2-7
V: TRBV18
size: -
DNA: TGTGCCAGCTCACCAACAGGGGCGAACTACGAGCAGTACTTC
CDR3: CASSPTGANYEQYF

D: -
J: TRBJ1-1
V: TRBV19
size: -
DNA: TGTGCCAGTAGTGCTAATAGGTGGGGGGCCGGCACTGAAGCTTTCTTT
CDR3: CASSANRWGAGTEAFF

D: -
J: TRBJ2-1
V: TRBV27
size: -
DNA: TGTGCCAGCAGTCCTCGGACGCGGTCAGAGCAGTTCTTC
CDR3: CASSPRTRSEQFF

D: TRBD2
J: TRBJ2-5
V: TRBV4-1
size: -
DNA: TGCGCCAGCAGCCAGGAGCGGGGGGGCCCCCAAGAGACCCAGTACTTC
CDR3: CASSQERGGPQETQYF